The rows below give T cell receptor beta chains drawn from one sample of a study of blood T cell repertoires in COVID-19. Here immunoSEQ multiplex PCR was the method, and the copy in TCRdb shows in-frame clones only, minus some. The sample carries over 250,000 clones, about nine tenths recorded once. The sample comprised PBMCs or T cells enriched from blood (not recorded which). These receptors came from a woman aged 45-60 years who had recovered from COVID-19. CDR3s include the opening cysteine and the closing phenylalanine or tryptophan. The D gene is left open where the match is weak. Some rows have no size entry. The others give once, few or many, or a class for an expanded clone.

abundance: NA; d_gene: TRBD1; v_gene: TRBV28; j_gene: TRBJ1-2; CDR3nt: TGTGCCAGCAGTGGGTCCAACCGACAGGGCTATGGCTACACCTTC; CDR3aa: CASSGSNRQGYGYTF
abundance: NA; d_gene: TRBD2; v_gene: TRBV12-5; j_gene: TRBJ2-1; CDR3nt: TGTGCTAGTGGTTTGAGTAGCGGGAGGGCCGGTAATGAGCAGTTCTTC; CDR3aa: CASGLSSGRAGNEQFF
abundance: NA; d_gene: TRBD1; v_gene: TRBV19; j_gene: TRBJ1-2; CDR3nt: TGTGCCAGTAGTATTTATGGGACAGGGTATGGCTACACCTTC; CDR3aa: CASSIYGTGYGYTF
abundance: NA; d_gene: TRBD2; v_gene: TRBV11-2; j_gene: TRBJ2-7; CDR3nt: TGTGCCAGCAGCTCGCAGAGGGCGGGAGAGCGCTCCTACGAGCAGTACTTC; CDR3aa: CASSSQRAGERSYEQYF
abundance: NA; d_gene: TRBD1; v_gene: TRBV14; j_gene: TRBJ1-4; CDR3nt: TGTGCCAGCAGCTTATACAGGGGCTCGTCTGAAAAACTGTTTTTT; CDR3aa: CASSLYRGSSEKLFF
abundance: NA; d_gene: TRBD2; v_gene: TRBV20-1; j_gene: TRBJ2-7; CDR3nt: TGCAGTGCTAGTCGTGGACTAGCGAAATCCACCTACGAGCAGTACTTC; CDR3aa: CSASRGLAKSTYEQYF
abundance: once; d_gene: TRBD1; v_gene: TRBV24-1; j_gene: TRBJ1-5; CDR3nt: TGTGCCACCAGTGATGCGACAGGGGATAGCAATCAGCCCCAGCATTTT; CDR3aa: CATSDATGDSNQPQHF
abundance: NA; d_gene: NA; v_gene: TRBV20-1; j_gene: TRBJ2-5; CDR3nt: TGCAGTGCTAGTTTTAGCGCGAATCAAGAGACCCAGTACTTC; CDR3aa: CSASFSANQETQYF
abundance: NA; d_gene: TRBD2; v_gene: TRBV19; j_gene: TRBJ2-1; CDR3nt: TGTGCCAGTAGTGGTCCGGGACTAGCGGGAGAAAGCTACAATGAGCAGTTCTTC; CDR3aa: CASSGPGLAGESYNEQFF
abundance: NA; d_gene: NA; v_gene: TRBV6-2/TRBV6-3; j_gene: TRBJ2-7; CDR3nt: TGTGCCAGCAGCACTACTAGGACCGAGCAGTACTTC; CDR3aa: CASSTTRTEQYF
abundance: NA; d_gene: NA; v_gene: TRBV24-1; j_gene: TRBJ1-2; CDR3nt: TGTGCCACCGAGCGGGTTGGGTATGGCTACACCTTC; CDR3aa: CATERVGYGYTF
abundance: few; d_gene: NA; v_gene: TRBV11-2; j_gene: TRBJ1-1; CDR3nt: TGTGCCAGCAGCTCCTTACCCCGAGGAGGCCCTGAAGCTTTCTTT; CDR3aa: CASSSLPRGGPEAFF
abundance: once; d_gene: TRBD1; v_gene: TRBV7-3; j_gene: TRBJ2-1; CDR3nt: TGTGCCAGCAGCCTAAACCCCGGACAGGGGGCCTCGGGGCAGTTCTTC; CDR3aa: CASSLNPGQGASGQFF
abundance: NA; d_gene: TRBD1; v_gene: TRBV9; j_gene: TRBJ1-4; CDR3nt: TGTGCCAGCAGCGTCGGGACAGGGGGCTTCCGAAATGAAAAACTGTTTTTT; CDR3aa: CASSVGTGGFRNEKLFF
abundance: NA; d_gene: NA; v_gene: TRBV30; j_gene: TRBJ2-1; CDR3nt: TGTGCCTGGGCGGACAATGAGCAGTTCTTC; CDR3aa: CAWADNEQFF
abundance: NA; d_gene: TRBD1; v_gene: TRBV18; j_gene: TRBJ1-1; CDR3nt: TGTGCCAGCTCACCACCCGGGACAGCCGCTGAAGCTTTCTTT; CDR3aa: CASSPPGTAAEAFF
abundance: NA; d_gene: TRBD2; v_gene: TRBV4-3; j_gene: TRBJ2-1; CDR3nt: TGCGCCAGCAGCCAAGATCCCCCTAGCGGGAGTCGCAATGAGCAGTTCTTC; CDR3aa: CASSQDPPSGSRNEQFF
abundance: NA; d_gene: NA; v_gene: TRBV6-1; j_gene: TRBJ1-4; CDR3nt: TGTGCCAGCAGTGAAGGACGAAGTACAGGGAACACTGGGGAAAAACTGTTTTTT; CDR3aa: CASSEGRSTGNTGEKLFF
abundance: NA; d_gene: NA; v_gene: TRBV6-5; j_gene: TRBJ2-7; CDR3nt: TGTGCCAGCAGTTCGCAGACAGGCGAGCAGTACTTC; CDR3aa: CASSSQTGEQYF
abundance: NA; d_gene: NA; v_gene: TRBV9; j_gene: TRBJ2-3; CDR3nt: TGTGCCAGCAGCGTAGATGGCAGGGTGGCGCCAGATACGCAGTATTTT; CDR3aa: CASSVDGRVAPDTQYF
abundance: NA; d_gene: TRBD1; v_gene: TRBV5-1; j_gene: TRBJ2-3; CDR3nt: TGCGCCAGCAGCAGAGGACAGGGGACAGATACGCAGTATTTT; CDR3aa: CASSRGQGTDTQYF
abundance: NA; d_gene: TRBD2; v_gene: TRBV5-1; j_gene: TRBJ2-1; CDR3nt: TGCGCCAGCAGCTTGGCGACTAGCGGGAGACCTGGTGAGCAGTTCTTC; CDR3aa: CASSLATSGRPGEQFF
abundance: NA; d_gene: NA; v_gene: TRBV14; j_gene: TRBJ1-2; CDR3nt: TGTGCCAGCAGCCAAGGACAGTACTATGGCTACACCTTC; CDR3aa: CASSQGQYYGYTF
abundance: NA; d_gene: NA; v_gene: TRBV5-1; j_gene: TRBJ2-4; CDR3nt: TGCGCCAGCAGCTTGGAGTCTCTCGGGGCCAAAAACATTCAGTACTTC; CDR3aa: CASSLESLGAKNIQYF
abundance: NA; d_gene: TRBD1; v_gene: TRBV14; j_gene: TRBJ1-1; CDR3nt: TGTGCCAGCAGCCAAGATCTTTTGGGGACAGGGGAGGAAGCTTTCTTT; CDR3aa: CASSQDLLGTGEEAFF
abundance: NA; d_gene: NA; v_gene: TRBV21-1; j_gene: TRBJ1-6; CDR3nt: TGTGCCAGCAGGCCTGACCGGGTCGCTTCGATTTCACCCCTCCACTTT; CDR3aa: CASRPDRVASISPLHF